This T cell receptor beta chain is drawn from a study of Graves' ophthalmopathy and Graves' hyperthyroidism. RNA transcripts provided the template for amplifying TCR beta CDR3 regions. HTBI primers primed a first-round RT-PCR, and a second-round multiplex PCR followed. TCRdb recomputed calls from the multiplex PCR reads with MiXCR, one row per CDR3 protein. Here the sample spans over 450,000 distinct CDR3 sequences, over 13% being singletons. Study results and limitations: The model's ophthalmopathy progression predictions had approximately 69% sensitivity and 72.22% specificity. In blood, most expanded thyroid clonotypes above 0.001 frequency were also detected.

A word on this clonotype: Its antigen is as yet unknown.

The CDR3 is made up of 14 amino acids. With 4 bases removed from V and 4 bases from J, the gap between germline ends came to 13 bases. Germline V gives CDR1 MNHEY, CDR2 SVGAGI. Sequenced material: blood. The source is a woman aged 25 to 45 with Graves' ophthalmopathy. The J gene is TRBJ2-5, the V gene TRBV6-5, with TRBD1 as a possible D gene (6 bases). CDR3 nucleotide sequence: TGTGCCAGCAGTTCTTGGACAGAGGGAGAGACCCAGTACTTC. Amino acid sequence: CASSSWTEGETQYF.